This T cell receptor (beta chain) was captured by sequencing in a study of CD8 T cells in ankylosing spondylitis. Study findings and constraints: Peripheral blood held disease-linked clones only at relatively low frequency, and these were CD8+.

TCRdb re-called the 5' RACE reads with MiXCR, one entry per CDR3 protein. The data hold 40,000 or so distinct CDR3 sequences, with 9.5% to 12% observed a single time. At least ten counts were recorded for this clonotype. Its antigen remains unidentified. CDR3 length: 13 residues. Germline loops: CDR1 SNHLY, CDR2 FYNNEI. V gave up 7 bases and J gave up 6 bases; unmatched junction bases: 6. The gene calls are TRBV2 and TRBJ1-5; 7 bases map to TRBD1. Sequenced input: blood, either unsorted or a sorted T cell fraction (not recorded which). The sequence was collected from a male donor with ankylosing spondylitis or in good health (not recorded which). CDR3 region: CASNDRETQPQHF. CDR3 DNA: TGTGCCAGCAACGACAGGGAGACTCAGCCCCAGCATTTT.